This T cell receptor beta chain was captured in a study of cytomegalovirus exposure and HLA in healthy donors. Overall study results and limits: Reportedly, a later analysis found an Asian-associated ancestry cluster had fewer N-insertions than the roughly 670-donor mean. A later analysis showed TCR association rates differing by HLA locus, peaking at DRB1 and lowest at HLA-C. The study recorded over 150 TCR beta chains that were cytomegalovirus-associated. Most TCR beta V segments were productive about 90% or about 30% of the time in an earlier analysis.

PCR was performed using 60 Vbeta and 13 Jbeta primers. The assay was immunoSEQ multiplex PCR, and TCRdb's table has in-frame clones only and misses some. The profile shows about 88,000 clones, approximately 90% of them singletons. To note about this clone: Its specificity is not known.

This TCR was sampled from a man younger than 30 in good health and CMV-seronegative. The sample consisted of PBMCs.

Here the CDR3 reads CASRRGTGYGYTF. DNA for the CDR3: TGTGCCAGCAGGCGGGGGACAGGCTATGGCTACACCTTC. V gene TRBV25-1 combines with J gene TRBJ1-2; 8 bases map to TRBD1. Trimming removed 6 bases from V and 4 bases from J; junction bases left unmatched: 4. This CDR3 has 13 amino acids. Looked up from germline, CDR1 is MGHDK and CDR2 is SYGVNS.